This record covers a single T cell receptor beta chain. This sample was taken from a study of control samples from healthy donors and cancer patients. Germline-derived CDR1 and CDR2 are SEHNR and FQNEAQ (reference sequence). The CDR3 contains 14 residues. Unmatched junction bases numbered 11, after V lost 8 bases and J lost 5 bases. Produced via immunoSEQ multiplex PCR; TCRdb's table is partial and in-frame only. This sample yields around 140,000 clones, of which about 90% are seen a single time; over 6% belongs to the top ten. The receptor was isolated from a man aged 18 to 30 in good health. The V call is TRBV7-9, the J call TRBJ1-1, with TRBD1 matching 7 bases. Sequencing was performed on blood. CDR3 in amino acids: CASGWLRGRTEAFF. In DNA form, the CDR3 reads TGTGCCAGCGGCTGGTTAAGGGGGCGGACTGAAGCTTTCTTT.